The rows below give T cell receptor beta chains drawn from one sample of a study of T cells after yellow fever vaccination. TCRdb re-called the 5' RACE reads with MiXCR, one entry per CDR3 protein. The data hold about 220,000 distinct CDR3 sequences, with 6.7% observed a single time. The sequencing used CD4+ T cells sorted from PBMCs, collected on the day of the yellow fever booster vaccination. These receptors were obtained from a man under 40 who received the YFV17D yellow fever vaccine. The CDR3 runs from the conserved cysteine through the conserved F or W. The D gene is left open where the match is weak. Not all rows give a size; the values are once, few, many and, for expanded clones, a class.

v_gene	abundance	j_gene	d_gene	CDR3aa	CDR3nt
TRBV7-9	NA	TRBJ2-7	NA	CASSVGSGLPGEQYF	TGTGCCAGCAGCGTAGGGTCCGGACTACCGGGGGAGCAGTACTTC
TRBV12-5	many	TRBJ1-5	NA	CASAPGSNQPQHF	TGTGCTAGTGCCCCGGGAAGCAATCAGCCCCAGCATTTT
TRBV27	few	TRBJ1-2	NA	CASSFHRDKSYGYTF	TGTGCCAGCAGTTTCCACCGGGACAAATCATATGGCTACACCTTC
TRBV4-3	many	TRBJ2-7	TRBD2	CASSQDLARLASYEQYF	TGCGCCAGCAGCCAAGATTTGGCGCGACTAGCGAGCTACGAGCAGTACTTC
TRBV5-1	NA	TRBJ1-1	NA	CASSPQPGSPEAFF	TGCGCCAGCAGTCCCCAACCAGGGAGCCCTGAAGCTTTCTTT
TRBV5-1	many	TRBJ2-7	NA	CASSLGPGSYNEQYF	TGCGCCAGCAGCTTAGGCCCGGGTTCGTATAACGAGCAGTACTTC
TRBV14	many	TRBJ2-3	NA	CASSQDYSTDTQYF	TGTGCCAGCAGCCAAGATTATAGCACAGATACGCAGTATTTT
TRBV5-1	NA	TRBJ2-1	NA	CASSPGAGSYNDQFF	TGCGCCAGCAGCCCCGGGGCGGGATCCTACAATGATCAGTTCTTC
TRBV12-3/TRBV12-4	NA	TRBJ2-2	NA	CASSFGDANTGELFF	TGTGCCAGCAGTTTTGGGGACGCGAACACCGGGGAGCTGTTTTTT
TRBV7-2	many	TRBJ2-1	TRBD2	CASSRAGSVNEQFF	TGTGCCAGCAGCCGAGCGGGATCCGTCAATGAGCAGTTCTTC
TRBV27	NA	TRBJ1-5	NA	CASKTLRGGSNQPQHF	TGTGCCAGCAAAACCTTAAGGGGGGGTAGCAATCAGCCCCAGCATTTT
TRBV19	NA	TRBJ2-1	NA	CASSISTGGREQFF	TGTGCCAGTAGTATCTCTACAGGCGGGCGTGAGCAGTTCTTC
TRBV4-3	NA	TRBJ1-2	NA	CASSQLQGKYGYTF	TGCGCCAGCAGCCAACTACAGGGTAAATATGGCTACACCTTC
TRBV28	many	TRBJ2-2	NA	CASSGRVPRDTGELFF	TGTGCCAGCAGTGGCAGGGTTCCTAGGGACACCGGGGAGCTGTTTTTT
TRBV2	NA	TRBJ2-2	TRBD2	CASSKGLAGAGELFF	TGTGCCAGCAGCAAGGGACTAGCGGGAGCCGGGGAGCTGTTTTTT
TRBV20-1	many	TRBJ2-3	TRBD2	CSAREAGVVTDTQYF	TGCAGTGCTAGAGAGGCGGGAGTGGTTACAGATACGCAGTATTTT
TRBV5-5	many	TRBJ2-7	NA	CASSLMVKGDEQYF	TGTGCCAGCAGCTTGATGGTAAAGGGGGACGAGCAGTACTTC
TRBV12-3/TRBV12-4	many	TRBJ2-1	TRBD2	CASTLGTSVLQGRNEQFF	TGTGCCAGCACCCTCGGGACTAGCGTCCTCCAGGGGAGGAATGAGCAGTTCTTC
TRBV28	NA	TRBJ1-4	NA	CASGGAANEKLFF	TGTGCCAGCGGGGGGGCAGCTAATGAAAAACTGTTTTTT
TRBV6-2/TRBV6-3	many	TRBJ1-1	NA	CASSFTTGEAFF	TGTGCCAGCAGTTTCACTACAGGGGAAGCTTTCTTT
TRBV15	NA	TRBJ2-7	TRBD1	CATTHNRGYEQYF	TGTGCCACCACCCATAACAGGGGATACGAGCAGTACTTC
TRBV6-6	many	TRBJ2-1	NA	CASSYSKSNEQFF	TGTGCCAGCAGTTACTCGAAGAGCAATGAGCAGTTCTTC
TRBV7-8	many	TRBJ2-5	TRBD2	CASRSQGRGDQETQYF	TGTGCCAGCAGAAGCCAAGGCCGGGGGGACCAAGAGACCCAGTACTTC
TRBV4-1	few	TRBJ2-7	NA	CASSQVGSGGYEQYF	TGCGCCAGCAGCCAAGTTGGTTCGGGCGGCTACGAGCAGTACTTC
TRBV18	few	TRBJ2-3	NA	CASSPGSGRTDTQYF	TGTGCCAGCTCACCCGGAAGTGGCCGCACAGATACGCAGTATTTT
TRBV5-4	many	TRBJ2-1	TRBD1	CASSLGTGEYNEQFF	TGTGCCAGCAGCTTAGGGACAGGGGAATACAATGAGCAGTTCTTC
TRBV23-1	NA	TRBJ2-1	NA	CASSQSPAGTQVSYNEQFF	TGCGCCAGCAGTCAATCGCCAGCGGGGACACAGGTTTCCTACAATGAGCAGTTCTTC
TRBV18	many	TRBJ2-1	NA	CASSQTGQFSSYNEQFF	TGTGCCAGCTCACAAACGGGACAATTCAGCTCCTACAATGAGCAGTTCTTC
TRBV25-1	NA	TRBJ1-5	NA	CASREGNQPQHF	TGTGCCAGCCGAGAGGGGAATCAGCCCCAGCATTTT
TRBV20-1	NA	TRBJ2-1	TRBD2	CCARAPSGGPQREQFF	TGCTGTGCTAGAGCTCCTAGCGGGGGGCCTCAGAGAGAGCAGTTCTTC